The entry that follows covers one T cell receptor beta chain sequence. The antigen is not known. The sample originates from a study of T-cell reconstitution after alpha-beta-depleted transplantation in children. Broader study findings: About two months after transplant, alpha-beta T cells reportedly came from several hundred expanded graft clones. From surviving recipient T cells and thymic progenitors came the high day-60 TCRbeta diversity observed in some patients. At one year after transplant, newly produced T cells mostly accounted for T-cell counts and diversity.

Construction of the TCRbeta library involved unique molecular identifiers. TCRdb fed the PCR reads into MiXCR, producing one record per CDR3 protein. The table shows about 58,000 distinct CDR3 sequences, with 44% occurring only once. V lost 0 bases, J lost 4 bases, and 14 bases lay in between. Germline loops: CDR1 SGHRS, CDR2 YFSETQ. This CDR3 contains 16 residues. The chain couples TRBV5-1 to TRBJ2-1; D may match TRBD1 or TRBD2 (6 bases each). This clonotype was sampled from a male patient younger than 18 who had a stem cell transplant for acute lymphoblastic leukemia, so the T cells may come from the graft donor. This specimen consisted of PBMCs, mostly from graft donor cells, obtained 360 days after TCRalphabeta/CD19-depleted stem cell transplant. CDR3 DNA sequence: TGCGCCAGCAGCTTGGGGGGGCGGGACATGTACAATGAGCAGTTCTTC. This codes for CASSLGGRDMYNEQFF.